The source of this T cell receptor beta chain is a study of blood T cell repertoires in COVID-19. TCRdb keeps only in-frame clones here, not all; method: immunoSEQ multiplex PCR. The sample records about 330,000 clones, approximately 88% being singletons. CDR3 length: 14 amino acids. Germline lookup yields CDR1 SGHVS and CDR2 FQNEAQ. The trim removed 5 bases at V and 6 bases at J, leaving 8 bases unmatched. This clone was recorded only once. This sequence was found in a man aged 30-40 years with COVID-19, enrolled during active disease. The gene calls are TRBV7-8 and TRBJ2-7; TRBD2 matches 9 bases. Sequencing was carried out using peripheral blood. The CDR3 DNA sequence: TGTGCCAGCAGCCCCGCCTTAGCGGGAGTCGAGCAGTACTTC. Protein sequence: CASSPALAGVEQYF.